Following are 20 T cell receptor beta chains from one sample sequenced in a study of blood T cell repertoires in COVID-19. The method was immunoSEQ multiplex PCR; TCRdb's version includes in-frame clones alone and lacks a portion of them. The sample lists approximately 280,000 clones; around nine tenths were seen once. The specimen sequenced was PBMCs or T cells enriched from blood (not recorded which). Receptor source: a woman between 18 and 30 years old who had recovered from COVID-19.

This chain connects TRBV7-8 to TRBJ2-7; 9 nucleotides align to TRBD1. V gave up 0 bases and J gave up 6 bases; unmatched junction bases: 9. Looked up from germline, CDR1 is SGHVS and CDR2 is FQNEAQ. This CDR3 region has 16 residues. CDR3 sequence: CASSLAWDRDVGEQYF. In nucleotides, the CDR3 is TGTGCCAGCAGCTTAGCTTGGGACAGGGACGTTGGCGAGCAGTACTTC.

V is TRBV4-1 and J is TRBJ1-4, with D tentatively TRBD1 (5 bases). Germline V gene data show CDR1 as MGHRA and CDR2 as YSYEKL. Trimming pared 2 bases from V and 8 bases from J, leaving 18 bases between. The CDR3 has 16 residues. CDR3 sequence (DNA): TGCGCCAGCAGCCAACCTAGATCAGGGTTTATAGAAAAACTGTTTTTT. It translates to CASSQPRSGFIEKLFF.

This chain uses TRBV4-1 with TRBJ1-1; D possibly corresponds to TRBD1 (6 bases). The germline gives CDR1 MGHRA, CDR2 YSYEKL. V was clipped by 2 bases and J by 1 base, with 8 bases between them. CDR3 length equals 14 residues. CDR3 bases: TGCGCCAGCAGCCAATCGGACAGGAACACTGAAGCTTTCTTT. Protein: CASSQSDRNTEAFF.

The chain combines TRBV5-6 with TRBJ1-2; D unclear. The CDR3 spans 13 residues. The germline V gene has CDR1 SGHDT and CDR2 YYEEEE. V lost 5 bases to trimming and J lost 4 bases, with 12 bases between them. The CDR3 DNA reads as TGTGCCAGCAGTATTGAGGCGGCCTATGGCTACACCTTC. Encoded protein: CASSIEAAYGYTF.

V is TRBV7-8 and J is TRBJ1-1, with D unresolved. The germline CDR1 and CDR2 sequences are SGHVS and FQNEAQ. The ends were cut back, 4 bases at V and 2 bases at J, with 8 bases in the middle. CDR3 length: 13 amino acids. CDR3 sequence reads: CASSSQENTEAFF. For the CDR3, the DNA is TGTGCCAGCAGCTCCCAGGAAAACACTGAAGCTTTCTTT.

In DNA form, the CDR3 reads TGTGCCAGCAGCTTCATATCCCGGGACAGGGGATTCAAGAATGAGCAGTTCTTC. Protein: CASSFISRDRGFKNEQFF. The V gene is TRBV7-9, the J gene TRBJ2-1; 10 positions match TRBD1. The CDR3 has 18 amino acids. Germline V gives CDR1 SEHNR, CDR2 FQNEAQ (reference sequence). The trim removed 3 bases at V and 7 bases at J, leaving 15 bases unmatched.

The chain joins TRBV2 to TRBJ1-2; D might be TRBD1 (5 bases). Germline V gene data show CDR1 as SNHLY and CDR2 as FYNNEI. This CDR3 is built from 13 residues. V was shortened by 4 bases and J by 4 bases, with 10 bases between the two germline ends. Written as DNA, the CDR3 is TGTGCCAGCAGTGCGACAAGGGGCTATGGCTACACCTTC. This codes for CASSATRGYGYTF.

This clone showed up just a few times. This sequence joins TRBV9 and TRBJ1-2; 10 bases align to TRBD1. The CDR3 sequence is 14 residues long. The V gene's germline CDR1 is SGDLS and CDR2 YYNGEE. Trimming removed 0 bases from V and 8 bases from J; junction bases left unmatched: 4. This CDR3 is CASSVGDRGLGYTF. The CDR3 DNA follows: TGTGCCAGCAGCGTAGGGGACAGGGGCCTAGGCTACACCTTC.

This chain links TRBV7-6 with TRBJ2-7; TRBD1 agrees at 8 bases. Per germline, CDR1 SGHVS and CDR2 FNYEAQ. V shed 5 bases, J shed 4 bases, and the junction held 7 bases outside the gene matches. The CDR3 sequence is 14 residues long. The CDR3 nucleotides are TGTGCCAGCAGCCCCGGAGACAGGGGATACGAGCAGTACTTC. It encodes CASSPGDRGYEQYF.

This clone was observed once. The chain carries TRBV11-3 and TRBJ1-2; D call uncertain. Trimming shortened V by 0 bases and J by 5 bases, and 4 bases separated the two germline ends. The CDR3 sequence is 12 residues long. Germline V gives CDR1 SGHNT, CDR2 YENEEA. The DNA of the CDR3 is TGTGCCAGCAGCTTAGACAGATATGGCTACACCTTC. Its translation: CASSLDRYGYTF.

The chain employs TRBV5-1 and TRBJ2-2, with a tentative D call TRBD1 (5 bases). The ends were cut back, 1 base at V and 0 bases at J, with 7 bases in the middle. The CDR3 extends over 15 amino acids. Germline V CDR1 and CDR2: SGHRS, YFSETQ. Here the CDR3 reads CASSLTGSNTGELFF. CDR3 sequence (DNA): TGCGCCAGCAGCTTGACAGGTTCGAACACCGGGGAGCTGTTTTTT.

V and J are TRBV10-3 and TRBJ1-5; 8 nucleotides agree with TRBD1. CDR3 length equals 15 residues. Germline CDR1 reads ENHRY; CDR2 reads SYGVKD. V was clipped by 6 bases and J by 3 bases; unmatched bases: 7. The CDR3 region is CAIRPTGEDNQPQHF. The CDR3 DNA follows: TGTGCCATCAGACCGACAGGGGAGGACAATCAGCCCCAGCATTTT.

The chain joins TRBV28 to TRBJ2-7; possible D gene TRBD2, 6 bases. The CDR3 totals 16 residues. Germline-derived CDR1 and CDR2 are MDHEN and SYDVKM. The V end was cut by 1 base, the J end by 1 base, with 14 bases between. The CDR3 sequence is CASSLYIAVRSYEQYF. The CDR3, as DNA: TGTGCCAGCAGTTTATATATAGCGGTAAGATCCTACGAGCAGTACTTC.

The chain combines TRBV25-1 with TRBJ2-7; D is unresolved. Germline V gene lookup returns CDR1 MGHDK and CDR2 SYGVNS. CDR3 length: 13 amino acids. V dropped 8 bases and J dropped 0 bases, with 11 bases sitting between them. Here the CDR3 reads CASRLGFSYEQYF. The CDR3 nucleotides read TGTGCCAGCCGTTTGGGCTTCTCCTACGAGCAGTACTTC.

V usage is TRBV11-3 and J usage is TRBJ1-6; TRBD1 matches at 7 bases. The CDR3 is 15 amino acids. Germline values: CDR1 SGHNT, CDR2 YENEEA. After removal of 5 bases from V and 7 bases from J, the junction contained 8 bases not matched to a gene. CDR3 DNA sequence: TGTGCCAGCAGCCGAACAGACAGGGTGAATTCACCCCTCCACTTT. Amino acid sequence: CASSRTDRVNSPLHF.

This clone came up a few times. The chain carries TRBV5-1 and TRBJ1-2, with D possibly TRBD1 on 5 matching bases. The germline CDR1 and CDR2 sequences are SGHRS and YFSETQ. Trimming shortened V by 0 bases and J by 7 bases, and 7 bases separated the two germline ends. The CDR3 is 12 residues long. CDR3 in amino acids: CASSLEGVGYTF. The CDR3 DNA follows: TGCGCCAGCAGCTTGGAAGGGGTTGGCTACACCTTC.

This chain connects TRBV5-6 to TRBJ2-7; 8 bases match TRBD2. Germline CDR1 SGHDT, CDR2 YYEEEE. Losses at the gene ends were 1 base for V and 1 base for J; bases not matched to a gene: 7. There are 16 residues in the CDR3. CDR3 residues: CASSLLWREESYEQYF. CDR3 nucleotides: TGTGCCAGCAGCTTGTTATGGCGGGAGGAGTCCTACGAGCAGTACTTC.

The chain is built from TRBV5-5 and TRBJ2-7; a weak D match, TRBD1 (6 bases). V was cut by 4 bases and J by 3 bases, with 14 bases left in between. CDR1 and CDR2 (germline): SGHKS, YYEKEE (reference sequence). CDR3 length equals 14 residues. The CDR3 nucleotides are TGTGCCAGCAGCGCATCCGGGACAAACTACGAGCAGTACTTC. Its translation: CASSASGTNYEQYF.

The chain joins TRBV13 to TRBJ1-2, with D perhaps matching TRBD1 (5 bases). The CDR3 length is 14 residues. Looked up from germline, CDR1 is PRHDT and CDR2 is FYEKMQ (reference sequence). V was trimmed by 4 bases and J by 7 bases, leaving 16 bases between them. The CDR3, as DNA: TGTGCCAGCAGCTCACGGGGGGGAGGCGCTGGCTACACCTTC. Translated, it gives CASSSRGGGAGYTF. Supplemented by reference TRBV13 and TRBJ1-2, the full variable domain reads AAGVIQSPRHLIKEKRETATLKCYPIPRHDTVYWYQQGPGQDPQFLISFYEKMQSDKGSIPDRFSAQQFSDYHSELNMSSLELGDSALYFCASSSRGGGAGYTFGSGTRLTVV.

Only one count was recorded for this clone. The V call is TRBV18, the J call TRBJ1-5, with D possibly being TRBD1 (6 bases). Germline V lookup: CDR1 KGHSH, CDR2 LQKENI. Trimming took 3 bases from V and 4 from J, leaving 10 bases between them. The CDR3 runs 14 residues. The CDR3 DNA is TGTGCCAGCTCACCCAGGGGAGGGAATCAGCCCCAGCATTTT. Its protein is CASSPRGGNQPQHF.